This passage covers 26 T cell receptor beta chains from one sample sequenced in a study of neurological immune-mediated disorders. TCRdb used MiXCR to reprocess the 5' RACE reads, holding one entry per CDR3 protein. The table lists approximately 51,000 distinct CDR3 sequences, around 3.4% of them singletons. Sequencing input: PBMCs. These receptors all stem from a man aged 35 to 55 with multiple sclerosis.

This clonotype was observed many times. This chain uses TRBV12-3 or TRBV12-4 with TRBJ2-3; 7 nucleotides match TRBD2. The CDR3 loop spans 15 amino acids. Trimming removed 7 bases from V and 7 bases from J; junction bases left unmatched: 14. CDR3 DNA sequence: TGTGCCAGCACTCCCTCTGGGGGGGTGCGACATACGCAGTATTTT. Residues: CASTPSGGVRHTQYF.

This clonotype came up once. A single base separates this from a much larger clone, so it may be a read error. This rearrangement joins TRBV6-5 to TRBJ2-7, with D perhaps matching TRBD1 (5 bases). The CDR3 spans 16 residues. Per the germline V gene, CDR1 is MNHEY and CDR2 is SVGAGI. The V and J ends lost 4 bases and 1 base respectively, with 17 bases between them. CDR3 region: CASSSRSGMVSYEQYF. In DNA, the CDR3 is TGTGCCAGCAGTTCGAGGTCAGGGATGGTGTCCTACGAGCAGTACTTC.

This clonotype occurred many times. CDR3 nucleotides: TGCAGTGCTAGAGGCCACCCGGGACAGGGCGACGAGCAGTACTTC. Amino acid sequence: CSARGHPGQGDEQYF. This sequence joins TRBV20-1 and TRBJ2-7, with 9 bases matching TRBD1. CDR1 DFQATT and CDR2 SNEGSKA come from the germline V gene (reference sequence). The CDR3 runs 15 residues. The V segment lost 1 base and the J segment 5 bases; nucleotides outside the gene matches: 9.

This clonotype was counted ten times or more. The chain recombines TRBV20-1 with TRBJ2-5; 11 bases agree with TRBD2. Per germline, CDR1 DFQATT and CDR2 SNEGSKA (reference sequence). V lost 5 bases, J lost 5 bases, and 1 base stayed unmatched. There are 12 residues in the CDR3. The CDR3: CSARTSGETQYF. CDR3 DNA: TGCAGTGCTCGGACTAGCGGGGAGACCCAGTACTTC.

This clonotype has at least ten counts. The chain uses TRBV5-1 and TRBJ2-1, with 8 bases that match TRBD2. The CDR3 has 14 amino acids. Germline V lookup: CDR1 SGHRS, CDR2 YFSETQ. V shed 1 base and J 6 bases; nucleotides not matched to a gene: 3. The CDR3 sequence: CASSLSGGGNEQFF. Here the CDR3 DNA reads TGCGCCAGCAGCTTGTCGGGGGGGGGCAATGAGCAGTTCTTC.

This clonotype was found many times. The chain carries TRBV20-1 and TRBJ1-2, with TRBD1 as a possible D gene (5 bases). Trimming removed 2 bases from V and 4 bases from J, with 11 bases in between. The CDR3 sequence is 13 residues long. The germline gives CDR1 DFQATT, CDR2 SNEGSKA (reference sequence). The CDR3 reads CSARIPGSYGYTF. The CDR3 bases are TGCAGTGCTAGAATCCCAGGGAGCTATGGCTACACCTTC.

This clonotype was observed many times. CDR3: CSARDMASGGADTQYF. The CDR3 coding sequence is TGCAGTGCTAGAGATATGGCTAGCGGGGGGGCCGATACGCAGTATTTT. This sequence joins TRBV20-1 and TRBJ2-3; 12 bases match TRBD2. Germline V gene lookup returns CDR1 DFQATT and CDR2 SNEGSKA (reference sequence). The CDR3 runs 16 residues. The V and J ends lost 0 bases and 6 bases, in that order; junction bases with no gene match: 7.

V gene TRBV18 combines with J gene TRBJ2-5; D tentatively reads TRBD1 or TRBD2 (7 bases each). Looked up from germline, CDR1 is KGHSH and CDR2 is LQKENI. V dropped 3 bases and J dropped 1 base, with 18 bases sitting between them. The CDR3 is made up of 17 amino acids. DNA for the CDR3: TGTGCCAGCTCACCGAGGCGGGGGACAGAGCTCCAAGAGACCCAGTACTTC. Protein: CASSPRRGTELQETQYF.

Many counts were recorded for this clonotype. The V gene is TRBV20-1, the J gene TRBJ2-1, with D possibly being TRBD1 (6 bases). Germline V lookup: CDR1 DFQATT, CDR2 SNEGSKA (reference sequence). The CDR3 covers 15 residues. The V end was cut by 3 bases, the J end by 5 bases, with 17 bases between. The CDR3 spells CSASPTGLGNNEQFF. CDR3 nucleotide sequence: TGCAGTGCTAGTCCAACAGGGTTGGGAAACAATGAGCAGTTCTTC.

This clonotype has a count of ten or more. This chain joins TRBV5-1 and TRBJ2-1; no clear D. The CDR3 is 12 residues long. The germline CDR1 and CDR2 sequences are SGHRS and YFSETQ. Trimming removed 2 bases from V and 7 bases from J, with 7 bases in between. Written as DNA, the CDR3 is TGCGCCAGCAGCTTAGATGGGAATGAGCAGTTCTTC. The encoded protein is CASSLDGNEQFF.

The sample holds many counts of this clonotype. Given a much more abundant clone one base away, this may be a read error. The rearrangement links TRBV5-1 to TRBJ2-3; D possibly uses TRBD1 or TRBD2 (5 bases each). V was pared by 2 bases and J by 5 bases, with 18 bases between. The CDR3 length is 16 residues. Germline V gene lookup returns CDR1 SGHRS and CDR2 YFSETQ. CDR3 sequence reads: CASSLSRLVGEDTQYF. The CDR3, as DNA: TGCGCCAGCAGCTTATCCCGGCTAGTGGGGGAAGATACGCAGTATTTT.

This clonotype was picked up many times. J is TRBJ2-7 and V is TRBV27, with TRBD2 as a possible D gene (6 bases). Trimming took off 3 bases at V and 2 bases at J, with 14 bases between the two ends. Germline values: CDR1 MNHEY, CDR2 SMNVEV (reference sequence). This CDR3 is 15 amino acids long. The CDR3 is CASSFSGTHTYEQYF. Written as DNA, the CDR3 is TGTGCCAGCAGTTTTTCCGGGACTCATACCTACGAGCAGTACTTC.

This clonotype was recorded many times. The V and J genes are TRBV3-1 and TRBJ2-3; D is undetermined. Trimming took 7 bases from V and 4 from J, leaving 12 bases between them. The V gene's germline CDR1 is LGHDT and CDR2 YNNKEL (reference sequence). This CDR3 contains 13 residues. The CDR3 DNA sequence: TGTGCCAGCACAATGAACCGCGCAGATACGCAGTATTTT. Amino acids: CASTMNRADTQYF.

About this clonotype itself: Germline is not matched at one junction end, which may reflect a read error. This chain connects TRBV7-2 to TRBJ2-1, with TRBD1 identical over 10 bases. The CDR3 is made up of 15 amino acids. The V gene's germline CDR1 is SGHTA and CDR2 FQGNSA. CDR3 bases: TGTGCCAGCAGCTACGGGACAGGGGTTTACAGTGAGCAGTTCTTC. It specifies CASSYGTGVYSEQFF. Full variable domain (rest looked up from reference TRBV7-2 and TRBJ2-1): GAGVSQSPSNKVTEKGKDVELRCDPISGHTALYWYRQSLGQGLEFLIYFQGNSAPDKSGLPSDRFSAERTGGSVSTLTIQRTQQEDSAVYLCASSYGTGVYSEQFFGPGTRLTVL.

At least ten counts were recorded for this clonotype. V gene TRBV27 combines with J gene TRBJ2-5, with 7 bases aligning to TRBD2. Germline V lookup: CDR1 MNHEY, CDR2 SMNVEV (reference sequence). The CDR3 is made up of 12 amino acids. The V segment lost 8 bases and the J segment 2 bases; nucleotides outside the gene matches: 2. CDR3: CASRTRQETQYF. CDR3 sequence (DNA): TGTGCCAGCCGGACTAGACAAGAGACCCAGTACTTC.

The J gene is TRBJ1-4, the V gene TRBV15; D unresolved. Per germline, CDR1 LNHNV and CDR2 YYDKDF (reference sequence). V lost 0 bases to trimming and J lost 8 bases, with 7 bases between them. The CDR3 has 13 residues. CDR3 amino acids: CATSRELFEKLFF. CDR3 bases: TGTGCCACCAGCAGAGAGCTTTTCGAAAAACTGTTTTTT.

The table lists this clonotype with many counts. The rearrangement uses TRBV20-1 and TRBJ2-3; 11 bases line up with TRBD2. The CDR3 runs to 14 residues. Germline V gene lookup returns CDR1 DFQATT and CDR2 SNEGSKA (reference sequence). After removal of 5 bases from V and 3 bases from J, the junction contained 4 bases not matched to a gene. The chain's CDR3 is CSARTSGGTDTQYF. CDR3 DNA sequence: TGCAGTGCTCGTACTAGCGGGGGTACAGATACGCAGTATTTT.

This clonotype was counted ten times or more. The CDR3 loop is CASSLPLEGTEAFF. The DNA of the CDR3 is TGCGCCAGCAGCTTGCCCCTTGAGGGCACTGAAGCTTTCTTT. The J gene is TRBJ1-1, the V gene TRBV5-1; D gene ambiguous. CDR1 is SGHRS, CDR2 YFSETQ, per germline. Trimming stripped 1 base from V and 4 bases from J, with 11 bases between. The CDR3 spans 14 residues. The variable domain in full, with the rest retrieved from reference TRBV5-1 and TRBJ1-1, is KAGVTQTPRYLIKTRGQQVTLSCSPISGHRSVSWYQQTPGQGLQFLFEYFSETQRNKGNFPGRFSGRQFSNSRSEMNVSTLELGDSALYLCASSLPLEGTEAFFGQGTRLTVV.

This chain joins TRBV5-1 and TRBJ2-3, with 16 bases fitting TRBD2. V gave up 4 bases and J gave up 4 bases; unmatched junction bases: 9. The germline V gene has CDR1 SGHRS and CDR2 YFSETQ. The CDR3 runs to 18 residues. The CDR3 sequence is CASSPQGLAGGNPDTQYF. CDR3 nucleotide sequence: TGCGCCAGCAGCCCGCAGGGACTAGCGGGGGGGAATCCAGATACGCAGTATTTT.

Ten or more counts support this clonotype. The chain uses TRBV29-1 and TRBJ2-3; tentative D call: TRBD2 (6 bases). Germline V gives CDR1 SQVTM, CDR2 ANQGSEA. Trimming stripped 4 bases from V and 1 base from J, with 15 bases between. The CDR3 consists of 15 residues. The CDR3 region is CSVGPPGGGTDTQYF. The CDR3, as DNA: TGCAGCGTTGGTCCCCCTGGCGGGGGCACAGATACGCAGTATTTT.

This clonotype was seen many times. This sequence joins TRBV6-5 and TRBJ1-1; D might be TRBD1 (5 bases). CDR3 length equals 12 residues. Trimming pared 0 bases from V and 7 bases from J, leaving 6 bases between. The germline CDR1 and CDR2 sequences are MNHEY and SVGAGI. The CDR3 sequence: CASSYSRGEAFF. The CDR3 DNA sequence: TGTGCCAGCAGTTACTCGAGGGGTGAAGCTTTCTTT.

This clonotype has ten or more counts. V usage is TRBV5-1 and J usage is TRBJ2-5; D is tentatively TRBD1 or TRBD2 (5 bases each). Germline assignment: CDR1 SGHRS and CDR2 YFSETQ. This CDR3 comprises 14 residues. Trimming cost V 4 bases and J 1 base, with 11 bases left between them. The CDR3 bases are TGCGCCAGCAGCGGGGGACGCCTCCAAGAGACCCAGTACTTC. Its translation is CASSGGRLQETQYF.

This clonotype was counted ten times or more. J is TRBJ1-2 and V is TRBV20-1; D is ambiguous. Germline CDR1 and CDR2: DFQATT and SNEGSKA (reference sequence). This CDR3 spans 13 amino acids. Trimming took 6 bases from V and 4 from J, leaving 15 bases between them. Here the CDR3 reads CSASDMLGYGYTF. The CDR3 coding sequence is TGCAGTGCCTCCGACATGCTTGGCTATGGCTACACCTTC.

To note about this clonotype: A clone one base away is much larger, so this may be a read error. The V gene is TRBV20-1, the J gene TRBJ1-5; D gene unclear. Between the trimmed V and J ends, which lost 5 bases and 5 bases, there was a span of 10 bases. The CDR3 sequence is 12 residues long. In germline, CDR1 is DFQATT, CDR2 SNEGSKA (reference sequence). CDR3 residues: CSASEGYQPQHF. DNA for the CDR3: TGCAGTGCTTCAGAAGGATATCAGCCCCAGCATTTT.

This clonotype has ten or more counts. The chain uses TRBV5-1 and TRBJ2-7; 11 bases are a match to TRBD2. Germline V gene sequence: CDR1 SGHRS, CDR2 YFSETQ. This CDR3 comprises 17 residues. J lost 6 bases, V lost 4 bases, and 15 bases had no gene match. This CDR3 reads CASSLTPGSGGAGEQYF. The CDR3, as DNA: TGCGCCAGCAGCCTGACCCCGGGTAGCGGGGGGGCCGGCGAGCAGTACTTC.

This clonotype was counted ten times or more. V usage is TRBV20-1 and J usage is TRBJ1-5; no definite D call. In germline, CDR1 is DFQATT, CDR2 SNEGSKA (reference sequence). Trimming removed 0 bases from V and 8 bases from J, with 17 bases in between. This CDR3 is 15 amino acids long. For the CDR3, the DNA is TGCAGTGCTAGAGATTTTGCGCAGTTAGTCAAGCCCCAGCATTTT. It encodes CSARDFAQLVKPQHF.